This T cell receptor (beta chain) was identified in a study of response to subunit inactivated influenza vaccine. Overall study results and limits: Authors suggested each seasonal flu vaccination may recruit only limited numbers of new T cells.

Each CDR3 protein is one row after TCRdb ran MiXCR on the RT-PCR reads. Found here are hundreds of thousands of distinct CDR3 sequences, 14% of them singletons; the top ten hold about 7.6%. V lost 2 bases and J 6 bases, leaving 8 bases between the germline ends. There are 13 residues in the CDR3. In germline, CDR1 is MNHEY, CDR2 SVGEGT. As to this clonotype: Antigen unknown.

The TCR sequence derives from a man aged 45-60 years who received an inactivated influenza vaccine. The material sequenced was PBMCs from blood, taken around 14 days before vaccination. The chain employs TRBV6-2 or TRBV6-3 and TRBJ2-1; TRBD2 is a possible D gene (5 bases). CDR3 loop: CASSYPTSNEQFF. The CDR3 DNA follows: TGTGCCAGCAGTTACCCTACTAGCAATGAGCAGTTCTTC.